This entry lists 15 T cell receptor beta chains sequenced from one sample in a study of T cell responses to AZD1222 COVID-19 vaccine. Repertoires were generated with immunoSEQ multiplex PCR, while TCRdb's copy carries only in-frame clones and drops some. The sample lists 90,000 to 100,000 clones, approximately 87% occurring once. Sample: peripheral blood, taken 28 days after the second AZD1222 dose. The receptors were sampled from an adult who received the AZD1222 COVID-19 vaccine.

The DNA for the CDR3 is TGTGCCAGCAGCGAGCCGGGACTAGCGGGGCCCTTTTCCGGGGAGCTGTTTTTT. It is translated as CASSEPGLAGPFSGELFF. The chain employs TRBV5-4 and TRBJ2-2; 13 bases map to TRBD2. The CDR3 is made up of 18 amino acids. The germline gives CDR1 SGHNT, CDR2 YYREEE (reference sequence). The trim removed 4 bases at V and 6 bases at J, leaving 12 bases unmatched. Together with reference TRBV5-4 and TRBJ2-2, the CDR3 gives the full variable domain: ETGVTQSPTHLIKTRGQQVTLRCSSQSGHNTVSWYQQALGQGPQFIFQYYREEENGRGNFPPRFSGLQFPNYSSELNVNALELDDSALYLCASSEPGLAGPFSGELFFGEGSRLTVL.

The table lists this clone with a count of one. V usage is TRBV5-1 and J usage is TRBJ2-7; 9 nucleotides match TRBD2. The CDR3 extends over 14 amino acids. Germline V gene lookup returns CDR1 SGHRS and CDR2 YFSETQ. Trimming removed 0 bases from V and 3 bases from J; junction bases left unmatched: 1. CDR3: CASSLDSGSYEQYF. For the CDR3, the DNA is TGCGCCAGCAGCTTGGATAGCGGGAGCTACGAGCAGTACTTC.

This clone was seen once. This chain links TRBV18 with TRBJ2-7; possibly TRBD1 or TRBD2 for D (5 bases each). Germline CDR1 KGHSH, CDR2 LQKENI. The ends were cut back, 5 bases at V and 1 base at J, with 15 bases in the middle. The CDR3 loop spans 15 amino acids. CDR3 nucleotide sequence: TGTGCCAGCTCAGCATCCGGGACGCCGTCCTACGAGCAGTACTTC. Its translation is CASSASGTPSYEQYF. Together with reference TRBV18 and TRBJ2-7, the CDR3 gives the full variable domain: NAGVMQNPRHLVRRRGQEARLRCSPMKGHSHVYWYRQLPEEGLKFMVYLQKENIIDESGMPKERFSAEFPKEGPSILRIQQVVRGDSAAYFCASSASGTPSYEQYFGPGTRLTVT.

V is TRBV4-1 and J is TRBJ1-4, with D maybe TRBD1 (5 bases). The CDR3 loop spans 17 amino acids. Germline CDR1 is MGHRA and CDR2 is YSYEKL. Between the trimmed V and J ends, which lost 4 bases and 0 bases, there was a span of 15 bases. The CDR3 DNA follows: TGCGCCAGCAGCCCCCTGGGACGAGAATCAACTAATGAAAAACTGTTTTTT. Protein product: CASSPLGRESTNEKLFF.

The chain recombines TRBV5-6 with TRBJ2-3; possibly TRBD1 or TRBD2 for D (5 bases each). V shed 3 bases and J shed 2 bases, with 13 bases lying between them. CDR3 size: 15 residues. Germline-derived CDR1 and CDR2 are SGHDT and YYEEEE. CDR3 protein: CASSSHSGPTDTQYF. CDR3 DNA sequence: TGTGCCAGCAGCTCACACTCGGGACCCACAGATACGCAGTATTTT. The full variable domain, rest sourced from reference TRBV5-6 and TRBJ2-3, is DAGVTQSPTHLIKTRGQQVTLRCSPKSGHDTVSWYQQALGQGPQFIFQYYEEEERQRGNFPDRFSGHQFPNYSSELNVNALLLGDSALYLCASSSHSGPTDTQYFGPGTRLTVL.

V and J are TRBV28 and TRBJ2-1; weak D call: TRBD2 (6 bases). The V gene lost 4 bases and the J gene lost 3 bases, with 16 bases spanning the gap. The CDR3 spans 16 residues. Per germline, CDR1 MDHEN and CDR2 SYDVKM. CDR3 DNA sequence: TGTGCCAGCAGTTCTCGGAGGGCCGAGGGCTACAATGAGCAGTTCTTC. This gives the protein CASSSRRAEGYNEQFF.

This clone was seen a handful of times. The rearrangement joins TRBV5-1 to TRBJ1-2, with 7 bases that match TRBD1. J was trimmed by 8 bases and V by 5 bases; bases with no gene match: 3. The CDR3 contains 11 residues. CDR1 and CDR2 (germline): SGHRS, YFSETQ. The CDR3: CASSQGGGYTF. The CDR3 nucleotides read TGCGCCAGCAGTCAGGGGGGCGGCTACACCTTC.

This sequence joins TRBV3-1 (or the pseudogene TRBV3-2) and TRBJ1-6; no clear D gene. In germline, CDR1 is LGHDT, CDR2 YNNKEL (reference sequence). Trimming took 0 bases from V and 4 from J, leaving 10 bases between them. This CDR3 region has 16 residues. The CDR3, as DNA: TGTGCCAGCAGCCAAGATCGGATTAGGTATAATTCACCCCTCCACTTT. Its protein product is CASSQDRIRYNSPLHF.

CDR3 nucleotides: TGTGCCATCGGACAGGGCGGAAATACGCAGTATTTT. This encodes CAIGQGGNTQYF. V is TRBV19 and J is TRBJ2-3, with 8 nucleotides matching TRBD1. Germline CDR1 LNHDA, CDR2 SQIVND (reference sequence). The J segment lost 7 bases and the V segment lost 10 bases, leaving 7 bases of the junction unmatched. This CDR3 is built from 12 residues.

The rearrangement uses TRBV2 and TRBJ1-5; D is perhaps TRBD1 (5 bases). Germline CDR1 SNHLY, CDR2 FYNNEI. Between the trimmed V and J ends, which lost 3 bases and 2 bases, there was a span of 11 bases. The length of the CDR3 is 15 residues. In nucleotides, the CDR3 is TGTGCCAGCAGTGAGTTGGGGGTAGGCAATCAGCCCCAGCATTTT. Its protein is CASSELGVGNQPQHF.

The chain combines TRBV9 with TRBJ2-1; possibly TRBD2 for D (6 bases). The length of the CDR3 is 13 residues. The V end was cut by 2 bases, the J end by 6 bases, with 9 bases between. In germline, CDR1 is SGDLS, CDR2 YYNGEE. CDR3 amino acids: CASSVTSRNEQFF. The CDR3 nucleotides read TGTGCCAGCAGCGTTACTAGCCGCAATGAGCAGTTCTTC.

The gene calls are TRBV2 and TRBJ1-5, with 7 bases aligning to TRBD1. The CDR3 is made up of 15 amino acids. Germline assignment: CDR1 SNHLY and CDR2 FYNNEI. J lost 4 bases, V lost 2 bases, and 5 bases had no gene match. The CDR3 DNA sequence: TGTGCCAGCAGTGAACAGGGACAGAAGAATCAGCCCCAGCATTTT. It translates to CASSEQGQKNQPQHF.

This chain links TRBV2 with TRBJ1-5; a weak D match, TRBD1 (6 bases). From germline, CDR1 is SNHLY and CDR2 FYNNEI. The V end lost 7 bases, the J end lost 1 base, and 14 bases lay between the germline ends. The CDR3 covers 15 residues. The CDR3 nucleotides are TGTGCCAGCAAACGGGACATAGGGAGCAATCAGCCCCAGCATTTT. As protein: CASKRDIGSNQPQHF.

V and J are TRBV7-8 and TRBJ2-5, with D possibly TRBD1 on 6 matching bases. CDR3 length: 15 amino acids. Germline CDR1 is SGHVS and CDR2 is FQNEAQ. V was cut by 4 bases and J by 1 base, with 13 bases left in between. The CDR3 bases are TGTGCCAGCAGCTATAGGGGGTGGGGCCAAGAGACCCAGTACTTC. It encodes CASSYRGWGQETQYF.

The V and J genes are TRBV5-5 and TRBJ1-2, with 8 bases aligning to TRBD1. The junction had 12 bases not matched to a gene; V was cut back by 1 base and J by 7 bases. The CDR3 has 16 residues. Looked up from germline, CDR1 is SGHKS and CDR2 is YYEKEE (reference sequence). DNA of the CDR3: TGTGCCAGCAGCTTGAGTTGGGGGTGGACAGGGTCTGGCTACACCTTC. Amino acid sequence: CASSLSWGWTGSGYTF. Variable domain in full (rest from reference TRBV5-5 and TRBJ1-2): DAGVTQSPTHLIKTRGQQVTLRCSPISGHKSVSWYQQVLGQGPQFIFQYYEKEERGRGNFPDRFSARQFPNYSSELNVNALLLGDSALYLCASSLSWGWTGSGYTFGSGTRLTVV.